This TCR beta chain derives from a study of blood T cell repertoires in COVID-19 (dated by TCRdb to between 2020 and 2021). Regarding the research as a whole: Samples covering the acute and convalescent phases of COVID-19 were provided by collaborators in the United States, Italy and Spain. The material from the prospective study consisted of cDNA or gDNA derived from T cells, B-cell-depleted T cells, or PBMCs. Deeply sampled blood TCRbeta repertoires from subjects exposed to, actively infected with, or recovered from COVID-19 were included in the dataset. The repertoires were released in a freely available public database intended as a resource for research on the immune response to SARS-CoV-2. Samples came from the ongoing ImmuneRACE study (first 160 participants) plus 1,254 subjects from 6 global collaborators. The sample metadata nearly always contained a de-identified subject ID, COVID-19 status, age in years and sex. Where available, HLA class I and class II types were obtained from metadata supplied by the sample provider rather than from assay-based typing. General findings and caveats noted by the study authors: Clinical and demographic metadata were provided uncurated, with the amount varying by source and participant.

About this clone itself: The antigen this receptor binds is unknown. It has no much larger one-base neighbor in the sample; base qualities were not kept.

Each collaborating institution followed its own protocols to collect whole blood in K2EDTA tubes. Collaborator samples were shipped for TCRbeta analysis as frozen whole blood, isolated PBMCs, or DNA extracted from either sample type. The immunoSEQ Assay, a bias-controlled multiplex PCR, was used to amplify TCRbeta CDR3 regions from genomic DNA. Under the source paper's analysis protocol: Within the assay, amplification of reference gene primers was used to estimate how many nucleated cells each sample contained. Sequence reads were collapsed and filtered to measure the absolute abundance of every unique TCRbeta CDR3 rearrangement. For each sample, productive Simpson clonality was calculated as the square root of Simpson's diversity index across productive rearrangements. In its TCRdb copy, this immuneACCESS table keeps in-frame sequences only and misses some clones. Where compared with another copy, unresolved V genes explain less than half of these, and the others have no known cause. V, J and clone size are taken as reported in that table, and D and trimming were inferred from the DNA itself. For this sample the table gives under 250,000 clones, of which around four fifths were detected only once. The ten most abundant clones make up just under 6.5% of the sample.

From the cysteine up to the phenylalanine, the CDR3 has a length of 14 residues. Only CDR3 DNA is held: 42 bases, read in frame from base 1. V sheds 4 bases and J sheds 2 bases, leaving 13 bases between their ends. Via the germline V gene, CDR1 is SGDLS and CDR2 YYNGEE. The V gene is TRBV9 and the J gene is TRBJ2-7; TRBD1 is a weak D gene call, 6 bases matching. The TCR was taken from a woman in her fifties or sixties with active or convalescent COVID-19. The specimen was peripheral blood. This receptor has the CDR3 CASSPEWGPYEQYF. In nucleotides, the sequence is TGTGCCAGCAGCCCCGAGTGGGGGCCCTACGAGCAGTACTTC.